This T cell receptor beta chain appears in the sequencing data of a study of graft-versus-host responses after intestinal transplantation. On the study more broadly: Recipients were given multivisceral, liver-intestinal, or isolated intestinal transplants. All recipients were given anti-thymocyte globulin induction, and tacrolimus and steroids were then administered for roughly 3 years. Whole-study findings and limits: Early post-transplant declines in HvG were associated with peak levels of circulating GvH clones.

About this clone itself: Antigen unknown.

The repertoire was sequenced with immunoSEQ multiplex PCR; TCRdb's copy has only in-frame clones and lacks some. The sample has some 70,000 clones, around 87% seen once; the top ten hold around 7.8%. This CDR3 contains 14 residues. J was trimmed by 9 bases and V by 9 bases; bases with no gene match: 17. Germline loops: CDR1 MDHEN, CDR2 SYDVKM. The clonotype originates from a human donor who was the organ donor for an intestinal transplant. The rearrangement uses TRBV28 and TRBJ2-7; 7 bases are shared with TRBD1. Here the sequenced sample was unstimulated CD8+ T cells sorted from spleen or lymph node cells, taken before transplant. CDR3 in amino acids: CASTTTGAAMPQYF. The CDR3, as DNA: TGTGCCAGTACTACTACAGGGGCCGCGATGCCGCAGTACTTC.